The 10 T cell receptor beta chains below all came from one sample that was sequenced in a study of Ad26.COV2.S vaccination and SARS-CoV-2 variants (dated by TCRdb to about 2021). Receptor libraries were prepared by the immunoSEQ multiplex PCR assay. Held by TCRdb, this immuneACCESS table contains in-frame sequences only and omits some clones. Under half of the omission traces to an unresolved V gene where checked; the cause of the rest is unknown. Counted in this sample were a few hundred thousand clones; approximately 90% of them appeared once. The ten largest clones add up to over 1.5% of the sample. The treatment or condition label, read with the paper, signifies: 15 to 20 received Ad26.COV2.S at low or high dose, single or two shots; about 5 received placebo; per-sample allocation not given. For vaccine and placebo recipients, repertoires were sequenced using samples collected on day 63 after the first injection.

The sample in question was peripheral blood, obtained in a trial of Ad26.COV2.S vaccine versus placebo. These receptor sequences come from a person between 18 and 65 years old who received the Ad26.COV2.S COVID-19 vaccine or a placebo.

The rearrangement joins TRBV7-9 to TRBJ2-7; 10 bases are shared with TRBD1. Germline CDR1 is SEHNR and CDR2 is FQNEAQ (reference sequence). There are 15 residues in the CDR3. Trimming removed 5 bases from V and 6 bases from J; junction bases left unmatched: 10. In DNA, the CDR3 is TGTGCCAGCAGCCTAGAGAGGGACAGGGGTTTCGAGCAGTACTTC. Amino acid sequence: CASSLERDRGFEQYF.

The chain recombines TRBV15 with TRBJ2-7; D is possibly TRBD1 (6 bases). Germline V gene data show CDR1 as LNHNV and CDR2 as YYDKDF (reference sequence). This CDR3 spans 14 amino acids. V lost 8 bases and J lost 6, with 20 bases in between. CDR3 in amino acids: CATGSGTLRFEQYF. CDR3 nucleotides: TGTGCCACCGGCTCCGGGACATTACGATTCGAGCAGTACTTC.

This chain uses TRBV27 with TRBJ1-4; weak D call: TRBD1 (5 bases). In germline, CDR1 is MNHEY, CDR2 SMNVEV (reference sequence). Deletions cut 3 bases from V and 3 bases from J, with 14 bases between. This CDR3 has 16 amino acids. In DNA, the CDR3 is TGTGCCAGCAGTTTGTTCTCGGGGCGAGCTAATGAAAAACTGTTTTTT. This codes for CASSLFSGRANEKLFF.

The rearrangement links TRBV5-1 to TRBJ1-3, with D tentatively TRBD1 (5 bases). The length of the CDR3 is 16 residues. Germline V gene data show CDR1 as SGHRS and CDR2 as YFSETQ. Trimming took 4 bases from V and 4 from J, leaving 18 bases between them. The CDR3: CASSTRDLGGGNTIYF. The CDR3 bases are TGCGCCAGCAGCACTAGGGACCTCGGAGGGGGAAACACCATATATTTT.

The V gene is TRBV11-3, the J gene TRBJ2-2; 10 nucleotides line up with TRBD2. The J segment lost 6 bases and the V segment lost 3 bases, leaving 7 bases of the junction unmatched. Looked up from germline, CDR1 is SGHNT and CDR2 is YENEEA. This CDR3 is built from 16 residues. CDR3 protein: CASSFFGTSVAGELFF. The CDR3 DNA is TGTGCCAGCAGCTTCTTCGGGACTAGCGTCGCCGGGGAGCTGTTTTTT.

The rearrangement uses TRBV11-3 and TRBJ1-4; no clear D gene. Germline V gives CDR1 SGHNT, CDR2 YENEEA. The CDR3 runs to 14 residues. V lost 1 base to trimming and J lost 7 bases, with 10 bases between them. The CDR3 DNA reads TGTGCCAGCAGCTTAGCCTTCCTCGGTGAAAAACTGTTTTTT. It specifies CASSLAFLGEKLFF.

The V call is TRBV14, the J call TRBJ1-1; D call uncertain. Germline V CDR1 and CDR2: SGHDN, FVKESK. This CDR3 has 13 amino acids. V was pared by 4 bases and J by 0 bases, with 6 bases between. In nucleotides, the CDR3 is TGTGCCAGCAGCCTCCTCGTGAACACTGAAGCTTTCTTT. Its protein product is CASSLLVNTEAFF.

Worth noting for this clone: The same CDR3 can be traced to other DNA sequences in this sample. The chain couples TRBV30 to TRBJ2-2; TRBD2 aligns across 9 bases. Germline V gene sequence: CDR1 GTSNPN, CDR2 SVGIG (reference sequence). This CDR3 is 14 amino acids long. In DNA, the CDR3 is TGTGCTCAAAGGGGCGGGGGGGACACCGGGGAGCTGTTTTTT. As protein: CAQRGGGDTGELFF.

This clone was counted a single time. The CDR3 loop is CASSRTSGTYEQYF. As DNA, the CDR3 is TGTGCCAGCAGTCGGACTAGCGGGACGTACGAGCAGTACTTC. The chain employs TRBV6-2 or TRBV6-3 and TRBJ2-7, with 12 bases identical to TRBD2. The CDR3 totals 14 residues. After removal of 5 bases from V and 4 bases from J, the junction contained 3 bases not matched to a gene. Germline V CDR1 and CDR2: MNHEY, SVGEGT.

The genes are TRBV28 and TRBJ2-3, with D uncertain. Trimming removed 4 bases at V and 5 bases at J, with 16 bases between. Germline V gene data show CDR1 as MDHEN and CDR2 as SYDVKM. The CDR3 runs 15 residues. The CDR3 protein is CASSSSSLGGDTQYF. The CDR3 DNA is TGTGCCAGCAGTTCCTCCAGTCTGGGCGGAGATACGCAGTATTTT.